The 4 T cell receptor beta chains given below trace back to one sample, sequenced in a study of post-analysis software for immune sequencing data. Study-level points and caveats: Several TRBV segments were more frequent in patients than controls; TRBV5-6, TRBV5-1 and TRBV20-1 belonged to this group.

What these receptors recognize is not known. Every TCR beta cDNA library bore unique molecular identifiers. MiXCR, applied by TCRdb to the PCR reads, yields one record per CDR3 protein. The table has hundreds of thousands of distinct CDR3 sequences, around a third seen once. What was sequenced was blood. These receptors all come from a girl aged 5 to 17 with multiple sclerosis.

The V and J genes are TRBV29-1 and TRBJ2-1, with D maybe TRBD2 (6 bases). Deletions cut 7 bases from V and 6 bases from J, with 10 bases between. The V gene's germline CDR1 is SQVTM and CDR2 ANQGSEA. This CDR3 contains 11 residues. CDR3 sequence: CSAWDFNEQFF. For the CDR3, the DNA is TGCAGCGCTTGGGACTTCAATGAGCAGTTCTTC.

V gene TRBV29-1 combines with J gene TRBJ2-7; D gene unclear. The germline CDR1 and CDR2 sequences are SQVTM and ANQGSEA. V lost 5 bases, J lost 6 bases, and 8 bases lay in between. The CDR3 extends over 10 amino acids. The CDR3 is CSVKTGEQYF. CDR3 in DNA: TGCAGCGTTAAGACCGGCGAGCAGTACTTC.

The chain links TRBV12-3 or TRBV12-4 to TRBJ1-2; a possible D gene is TRBD1 (6 bases). The length of the CDR3 is 14 residues. Trimming shortened V by 5 bases and J by 0 bases, and 10 bases separated the two germline ends. The CDR3 DNA sequence: TGTGCCAGCAGTAAACAGGGTTCTAACTATGGCTACACCTTC. It translates to CASSKQGSNYGYTF.

The table lists this clonotype with a few counts. This chain uses TRBV12-3 or TRBV12-4 with TRBJ2-5; TRBD1 is a possible D gene (5 bases). This CDR3 contains 13 residues. V gave up 5 bases and J gave up 5 bases, with 12 bases separating them. The CDR3 is CASSLWGEETQYF. The CDR3 coding sequence is TGTGCCAGCAGTCTCTGGGGCGAGGAGACCCAGTACTTC.